This TCR beta chain was recovered during a study of technical replicates of blood from a few donors. Trimming at V came to 1 base and at J to 0 bases, leaving 2 bases not matched to a gene. CDR3 length equals 16 residues. Germline lookup yields CDR1 KGHSH and CDR2 LQKENI. Libraries were prepared by immunoSEQ multiplex PCR; TCRdb keeps only in-frame clonotypes and omits some of them. This table holds some 87,000 clones, more than 85% found once. The chain employs TRBV18 and TRBJ2-2; 7 bases are shared with TRBD1. Sequencing was done on a sample of T cells isolated from PBMCs. This TCR derives from a human donor in good health. CDR3 in DNA: TGTGCCAGCTCACCACTGACAGGGACGAACACCGGGGAGCTGTTTTTT. Protein: CASSPLTGTNTGELFF. Combining the CDR3 with reference TRBV18 and TRBJ2-2 gives the whole variable domain NAGVMQNPRHLVRRRGQEARLRCSPMKGHSHVYWYRQLPEEGLKFMVYLQKENIIDESGMPKERFSAEFPKEGPSILRIQQVVRGDSAAYFCASSPLTGTNTGELFFGEGSRLTVL.